This T cell receptor beta chain was sequenced during a study of blood T cell repertoires in COVID-19. Some clones are missing from TCRdb's copy, which holds only in-frame ones; the method was immunoSEQ multiplex PCR. The sample has about 69,000 clones; 90% are singletons. Input material: peripheral blood. The receptor was isolated from a man aged 50-60 years with acute or convalescent COVID-19.

The CDR3 region is CASSALGRENGYTF. Written as DNA, the CDR3 is TGCGCCAGCAGTGCCCTGGGCAGGGAAAACGGCTACACCTTC. This chain uses TRBV10-1 with TRBJ1-2, with D possibly being TRBD1 (5 bases). Trimming took 4 bases from V and 8 from J, leaving 17 bases between them. The CDR3 loop spans 14 amino acids. Looked up from germline, CDR1 is WNHNN and CDR2 is SYGVQD (reference sequence).